Shown below are 20 T cell receptor beta chains from a single sample sequenced in a study of identical twins. One entry per CDR3 protein results from TCRdb running MiXCR on the 5' RACE reads. The sample has 300,000 to 400,000 distinct CDR3 sequences; over 9% are singletons. The data were also submitted as part of a second study, on yellow fever vaccine responses in identical twins.

The sequencing sample was made of CD8+ T cells sorted from blood. These receptor sequences come from a woman between 18 and 30 years old in good health.

This clonotype was recorded a few times. The gene calls are TRBV20-1 and TRBJ2-3, with D possibly matching TRBD2 (6 bases). The V gene's germline CDR1 is DFQATT and CDR2 SNEGSKA (reference sequence). The CDR3 has 15 amino acids. V dropped 2 bases and J dropped 2 bases, with 14 bases sitting between them. The CDR3 DNA is TGCAGTGCTAGATCTCGACTAGAGGCCACAGATACGCAGTATTTT. Translation gives CSARSRLEATDTQYF.

CDR3 sequence: CASSLDTGGPYNEQFF. As DNA, the CDR3 is TGTGCCAGCAGCTTGGACACGGGGGGCCCCTACAATGAGCAGTTCTTC. This sequence joins TRBV5-6 and TRBJ2-1; tentative D call: TRBD2 (7 bases). Germline assignment: CDR1 SGHDT and CDR2 YYEEEE. The CDR3 runs to 16 residues. V lost 0 bases and J 2 bases, leaving 12 bases between the germline ends. Combining the CDR3 with reference TRBV5-6 and TRBJ2-1 gives the whole variable domain DAGVTQSPTHLIKTRGQQVTLRCSPKSGHDTVSWYQQALGQGPQFIFQYYEEEERQRGNFPDRFSGHQFPNYSSELNVNALLLGDSALYLCASSLDTGGPYNEQFFGPGTRLTVL.

This chain connects TRBV6-2 or TRBV6-3 to TRBJ2-2, with 9 bases fitting TRBD1. This CDR3 region has 18 residues. Trimming took 2 bases from V and 6 from J; bases not matched to a gene: 13. Germline assignment: CDR1 MNHEY and CDR2 SVGEGT. The CDR3 DNA is TGTGCCAGCAGTTACCGCCGGACAGGGGTCATATTCGCCGGGGAGCTGTTTTTT. It yields the protein CASSYRRTGVIFAGELFF.

In this sample, this clonotype turned up many times. J is TRBJ2-1 and V is TRBV3-1; 8 bases match TRBD2. Germline V gives CDR1 LGHDT, CDR2 YNNKEL (reference sequence). The CDR3 has 15 amino acids. The ends lost 1 base at V and 10 bases at J; junction bases unmatched: 9. The chain's CDR3 is CASSQGIGGAQEQFF. The CDR3 bases are TGTGCCAGCAGCCAAGGGATCGGGGGGGCGCAGGAGCAGTTCTTC.

This clonotype was detected a few times. The CDR3 protein is CASSFDAGESYNEQFF. DNA of the CDR3: TGTGCCAGCAGCTTTGACGCGGGAGAGTCCTACAATGAGCAGTTCTTC. The rearrangement joins TRBV7-9 to TRBJ2-1; TRBD2 matches at 7 bases. The CDR3 consists of 16 residues. J gave up 1 base and V 3 bases, and 6 bases lay outside the gene matches. CDR1 SEHNR and CDR2 FQNEAQ come from the germline V gene (reference sequence).

The V call is TRBV18, the J call TRBJ2-1; 7 bases map to TRBD2. Germline CDR1 KGHSH, CDR2 LQKENI. After removal of 0 bases from V and 6 bases from J, the junction contained 2 bases not matched to a gene. This CDR3 comprises 14 residues. The CDR3 sequence: CASSPPGGGNEQFF. CDR3 nucleotide sequence: TGTGCCAGCTCACCACCGGGCGGGGGCAATGAGCAGTTCTTC.

V usage is TRBV6-1 and J usage is TRBJ2-2; either TRBD1 or TRBD2 may supply D (6 bases each). The V end lost 8 bases, the J end lost 6 bases, and 22 bases lay between the germline ends. The CDR3 is made up of 16 amino acids. Germline V CDR1 and CDR2: MNHNS, SASEGT. This CDR3 reads CASWGPGEVFPGELFF. The CDR3 nucleotides are TGTGCCAGCTGGGGACCAGGGGAGGTCTTTCCCGGGGAGCTGTTTTTT.

The chain combines TRBV3-1 with TRBJ2-7; D is undetermined. This CDR3 comprises 13 residues. The V gene lost 8 bases and the J gene lost 0 bases, with 11 bases spanning the gap. In germline, CDR1 is LGHDT, CDR2 YNNKEL (reference sequence). This CDR3 reads CASGSTSSYEQYF. The CDR3 bases are TGTGCCAGCGGGTCCACGAGCTCCTACGAGCAGTACTTC.

The chain employs TRBV2 and TRBJ2-1; 8 bases agree with TRBD2. Germline loops: CDR1 SNHLY, CDR2 FYNNEI. V was pared by 4 bases and J by 3 bases, with 11 bases of the junction left unmatched. CDR3 length: 17 residues. For the CDR3, the DNA is TGTGCCAGCAGTGTAGAGAGTAGCGGGATATTCTACAATGAGCAGTTCTTC. Translated: CASSVESSGIFYNEQFF.

The rearrangement joins TRBV7-6 to TRBJ2-5; D possibly corresponds to TRBD1 (5 bases). V was clipped by 5 bases and J by 5 bases, with 15 bases between them. The CDR3 is 14 amino acids. The germline gives CDR1 SGHVS, CDR2 FNYEAQ. This CDR3 reads CASSPGRVAETQYF. CDR3 nucleotides: TGTGCCAGCAGCCCCGGCAGGGTTGCGGAGACCCAGTACTTC.

This clonotype has only a few counts. This chain links TRBV20-1 with TRBJ2-7; a weak D match, TRBD2 (5 bases). This CDR3 has 16 residues. CDR1 is DFQATT, CDR2 SNEGSKA, per germline (reference sequence). V lost 1 base and J 2 bases, leaving 18 bases between the germline ends. The CDR3 bases are TGCAGTGCTAGAGGGGAGCGACATAGGATCCCCTACGAGCAGTACGTC. Translating it yields CSARGERHRIPYEQYV.

This clonotype was observed a few times. The rearrangement uses TRBV29-1 and TRBJ2-3; a possible D gene is TRBD1 (6 bases). The CDR3 loop spans 13 amino acids. Between the trimmed V and J ends, which lost 4 bases and 2 bases, there was a span of 10 bases. In germline, CDR1 is SQVTM, CDR2 ANQGSEA. CDR3 sequence: CSVVTGLTDTQYF. The CDR3 DNA reads as TGCAGCGTTGTGACAGGACTCACAGATACGCAGTATTTT.

This clonotype has just a few counts. This rearrangement joins TRBV7-9 to TRBJ1-2, with D uncertain. Trimming took off 1 base at V and 1 base at J, with 7 bases between the two ends. The CDR3 consists of 14 residues. Germline-derived CDR1 and CDR2 are SEHNR and FQNEAQ (reference sequence). The CDR3 reads CASSLGSDNYGYTF. For the CDR3, the DNA is TGTGCCAGCAGCTTAGGCTCGGATAACTATGGCTACACCTTC.

This clonotype was counted only a few times. This chain joins TRBV2 and TRBJ2-3, with 13 bases matching TRBD2. Trimming at V came to 4 bases and at J to 5 bases, leaving 0 bases not matched to a gene. CDR3 size: 14 residues. CDR1 SNHLY and CDR2 FYNNEI come from the germline V gene. CDR3 bases: TGTGCCAGCAGTGGACTAGCGGGGGGAGATACGCAGTATTTT. Translation gives CASSGLAGGDTQYF.

The chain is built from TRBV7-9 and TRBJ2-3; 7 bases are a match to TRBD1. Germline CDR1 is SEHNR and CDR2 is FQNEAQ (reference sequence). The CDR3 consists of 15 residues. V shed 1 base and J 5 bases; nucleotides not matched to a gene: 6. The CDR3 nucleotides are TGTGCCAGCAGCTTAGAGGGGGCAGACCGAGATACGCAGTATTTT. Translating gives CASSLEGADRDTQYF.

The V gene is TRBV6-1, the J gene TRBJ2-3; D not certain. This CDR3 is built from 15 residues. Germline assignment: CDR1 MNHNS and CDR2 SASEGT. Trimming pared 7 bases from V and 4 bases from J, leaving 18 bases between. The chain's CDR3 is CASNRQAEAADTQYF. The CDR3 DNA follows: TGTGCCAGCAACCGGCAGGCTGAGGCGGCAGATACGCAGTATTTT.

In this sample, this clonotype turned up a few times. The genes are TRBV5-1 and TRBJ2-3, with 12 bases lining up with TRBD1. Germline V gene sequence: CDR1 SGHRS, CDR2 YFSETQ. With V trimmed by 3 bases and J by 4 bases, 9 bases remained unmatched. The CDR3 sequence is 17 residues long. CDR3 protein: CASSSLGQGAASDTQYF. As DNA, the CDR3 is TGCGCCAGCAGCTCCCTGGGACAGGGGGCCGCTTCAGATACGCAGTATTTT.

This clonotype turned up a few times. The chain uses TRBV11-2 and TRBJ2-3, with 11 bases lining up with TRBD2. V gave up 5 bases and J gave up 2 bases; unmatched junction bases: 12. In germline, CDR1 is SGHAT, CDR2 FQNNGV. The CDR3 is made up of 18 amino acids. The CDR3 DNA reads as TGTGCCAGCAGCCCCCTCAAACTAGCGGGGGACAACACAGATACGCAGTATTTT. It yields the protein CASSPLKLAGDNTDTQYF.

At least ten counts were recorded for this clonotype. Written as DNA, the CDR3 is TGCGCCAGCAGCCCAGGGACTTCCTACAATGAGCAGTTCTTC. Amino acid sequence: CASSPGTSYNEQFF. The chain links TRBV4-1 to TRBJ2-1; the D gene is possibly TRBD2 (6 bases). V lost 4 bases, J lost 1 base, and 8 bases lay in between. The germline gives CDR1 MGHRA, CDR2 YSYEKL. This CDR3 spans 14 amino acids.

The chain couples TRBV7-9 to TRBJ2-1; 7 nucleotides match TRBD2. The CDR3 has 14 amino acids. In germline, CDR1 is SEHNR, CDR2 FQNEAQ (reference sequence). V shed 3 bases, J shed 7 bases, and the junction held 6 bases outside the gene matches. The CDR3 spells CASSLTAGVNEQFF. As DNA, the CDR3 is TGTGCCAGCAGCTTGACTGCGGGGGTGAATGAGCAGTTCTTC.